Below, 22 T cell receptor beta chains from the same sample are listed, as sequenced in a study of shared T cell receptors in the human thymus. Clones were read by immunoSEQ multiplex PCR, and TCRdb kept only the in-frame ones, dropping some. Of 550,000 to 800,000 clones listed, 80% to 90% are singletons. These same data were also listed under a study on human thymus T cells.

Sequencing was carried out using thymocytes. These receptors were obtained from a girl under three years old with a congenital heart defect.

This clone appeared once. CDR3 sequence (DNA): TGTGCCAGCACGACAGGGTCTCAGCCCCAGCATTTT. It encodes CASTTGSQPQHF. V gene TRBV6-5 combines with J gene TRBJ1-5; 7 bases map to TRBD1. The germline V gene has CDR1 MNHEY and CDR2 SVGAGI. The CDR3 extends over 12 amino acids. V shed 7 bases and J 6 bases; nucleotides not matched to a gene: 3.

In its sample, this clone was seen once. V gene TRBV6-5 combines with J gene TRBJ1-1; the match to TRBD1 covers 7 bases. The CDR3 is 15 amino acids. Per the germline V gene, CDR1 is MNHEY and CDR2 is SVGAGI. The junction had 5 bases not matched to a gene; V was cut back by 2 bases and J by 2 bases. This chain's CDR3 is CASSYGAGGNTEAFF. In DNA form, the CDR3 reads TGTGCCAGCAGTTACGGTGCAGGGGGAAACACTGAAGCTTTCTTT.

The chain combines TRBV20-1 with TRBJ1-1, with D unresolved. V shed 7 bases and J shed 11 bases, with 17 bases lying between them. The CDR3 has 11 residues. Germline V gene sequence: CDR1 DFQATT, CDR2 SNEGSKA (reference sequence). The CDR3 DNA follows: TGCAGTGTCAAATCCGGGAAAGGTGCTTTCTTT. Translating gives CSVKSGKGAFF.

The CDR3 protein is CASSLDQGLAGGTDTQYF. CDR3 coding DNA: TGCGCCAGCAGCCTGGATCAAGGACTAGCGGGGGGGACAGATACGCAGTATTTT. This chain links TRBV4-3 with TRBJ2-3; TRBD2 matches 15 bases. The germline gives CDR1 LGHNA, CDR2 YSLEER. Trimming removed 4 bases from V and 3 bases from J; junction bases left unmatched: 8. The CDR3 spans 18 residues.

V is TRBV5-1 and J is TRBJ1-6; D is possibly TRBD1 (6 bases). This CDR3 is built from 16 residues. Germline V CDR1 and CDR2: SGHRS, YFSETQ. V lost 5 bases and J 6 bases, leaving 18 bases between the germline ends. CDR3 loop: CASRPKLTGPNSPLHF. The CDR3 region has the DNA TGCGCCAGCAGGCCTAAGCTGACAGGTCCTAATTCACCCCTCCACTTT.

The chain uses TRBV5-1 and TRBJ2-2, with a tentative D call TRBD2 (5 bases). CDR1 is SGHRS, CDR2 YFSETQ, per germline. The V end was cut by 2 bases, the J end by 7 bases, with 24 bases between. The CDR3 loop spans 18 amino acids. The CDR3 loop is CASSFPINRTSGGGELFF. The CDR3 DNA follows: TGCGCCAGCAGCTTCCCGATAAACCGAACAAGCGGAGGCGGGGAGCTGTTTTTT.

The chain carries TRBV18 and TRBJ2-2; D is unresolved. V lost 2 bases and J lost 1, with 8 bases in between. CDR3 length: 15 residues. Germline CDR1 is KGHSH and CDR2 is LQKENI. The CDR3 region has the DNA TGTGCCAGCTCACCAATCCCGTTGAACACCGGGGAGCTGTTTTTT. Translation: CASSPIPLNTGELFF.

The chain carries TRBV6-6 and TRBJ1-6; D is perhaps TRBD1 (6 bases). The CDR3 is 16 amino acids. Looked up from germline, CDR1 is MNHNY and CDR2 is SVGAGI (reference sequence). Trimming removed 6 bases from V and 3 bases from J, with 15 bases in between. The CDR3 DNA is TGTGCCAGCAGCAGACTTGGACAGAACTATAATTCACCCCTCCACTTT. The encoded protein is CASSRLGQNYNSPLHF.

This chain uses TRBV28 with TRBJ2-7; 7 bases are a match to TRBD2. Germline assignment: CDR1 MDHEN and CDR2 SYDVKM. J was trimmed by 0 bases and V by 5 bases; bases with no gene match: 28. CDR3 length equals 22 residues. The CDR3 DNA follows: TGTGCCAGCAGTCCAGGTTTATTCCGGGGCGACGGGGGGATCCTAACCTCCTACGAGCAGTACTTC. This codes for CASSPGLFRGDGGILTSYEQYF. The full variable domain, rest sourced from reference TRBV28 and TRBJ2-7, is DVKVTQSSRYLVKRTGEKVFLECVQDMDHENMFWYRQDPGLGLRLIYFSYDVKMKEKGDIPEGYSVSREKKERFSLILESASTNQTSMYLCASSPGLFRGDGGILTSYEQYFGPGTRLTVT.

The rearrangement uses TRBV5-1 and TRBJ2-1; 8 nucleotides line up with TRBD2. The CDR3 consists of 14 residues. With V trimmed by 4 bases and J by 2 bases, 2 bases remained unmatched. Looked up from germline, CDR1 is SGHRS and CDR2 is YFSETQ. CDR3 amino acids: CASSRSGAYNEQFF. The CDR3 coding sequence is TGCGCCAGCAGCCGTAGCGGGGCCTACAATGAGCAGTTCTTC.

This chain joins TRBV7-9 and TRBJ1-1, with 10 bases aligning to TRBD1. J lost 10 bases, V lost 1 base, and 6 bases had no gene match. The CDR3 runs 14 residues. Germline V lookup: CDR1 SEHNR, CDR2 FQNEAQ (reference sequence). The chain's CDR3 is CASSLGRTGGGAFF. The CDR3 DNA reads TGTGCCAGCAGCTTAGGTCGGACAGGGGGGGGAGCTTTCTTT.

This clone appeared a single time. The V gene is TRBV9, the J gene TRBJ1-2, with 11 bases fitting TRBD1. Germline CDR1 SGDLS, CDR2 YYNGEE. The V gene end was trimmed by 7 bases and the J gene end by 3 bases; junction bases not matched to a gene: 11. The CDR3 consists of 16 residues. The CDR3 is CASGEDRGRSDYGYTF. CDR3 nucleotide sequence: TGTGCCAGCGGAGAGGACAGGGGGCGTTCAGACTATGGCTACACCTTC.

The chain joins TRBV5-1 to TRBJ1-5; weak D call: TRBD1 (6 bases). V shed 4 bases and J shed 6 bases, with 23 bases lying between them. CDR1 is SGHRS and CDR2 is YFSETQ in the germline V gene. CDR3 length equals 17 residues. CDR3 bases: TGCGCCAGCAGCCCTGAAGCAGGGGTTGGTAATTGTCAGCCCCAGCATTTT. The encoded protein is CASSPEAGVGNCQPQHF.

This clone showed up just once. The chain couples TRBV10-2 to TRBJ1-2; 9 positions match TRBD1. The CDR3 length is 20 residues. The ends lost 7 bases at V and 1 base at J; junction bases unmatched: 22. The germline V gene has CDR1 WSHSY and CDR2 SAAADI. This CDR3 reads CASTTQKGRDRELHNYGYTF. Written as DNA, the CDR3 is TGCGCCAGCACAACCCAGAAAGGCCGGGACAGGGAACTCCATAACTATGGCTACACCTTC.

The V gene is TRBV7-2, the J gene TRBJ2-7, with a possible D match to TRBD2 (6 bases). Germline CDR1 is SGHTA and CDR2 is FQGNSA. The CDR3 has 14 amino acids. V shed 5 bases and J shed 7 bases, with 18 bases lying between them. The CDR3 DNA reads as TGTGCCAGCAGCCCCAAGCGGGCGTCGGAGGAGCAGTACTTC. This codes for CASSPKRASEEQYF.

The chain carries TRBV7-2 and TRBJ1-2; 8 bases are shared with TRBD1. The germline CDR1 and CDR2 sequences are SGHTA and FQGNSA. Trimming removed 5 bases from V and 0 bases from J; junction bases left unmatched: 8. The CDR3 extends over 16 amino acids. The DNA of the CDR3 is TGTGCCAGCAGCACACACCCGACAGGGGCTAACTATGGCTACACCTTC. It encodes CASSTHPTGANYGYTF.

The rearrangement uses TRBV19 and TRBJ2-3; TRBD2 might be the D (6 bases). This CDR3 has 13 residues. CDR1 is LNHDA, CDR2 SQIVND, per germline (reference sequence). V was cut by 11 bases and J by 10 bases, with 22 bases left in between. The CDR3 loop reads CASEGGGGGPQYF. DNA of the CDR3: TGTGCCTCCGAAGGTGGCGGCGGAGGGCCGCAGTATTTT.

The chain is built from TRBV19 and TRBJ1-5; TRBD1 might be the D (5 bases). The CDR3 has 14 residues. CDR1 LNHDA and CDR2 SQIVND come from the germline V gene (reference sequence). V was clipped by 5 bases and J by 5 bases, with 13 bases between them. CDR3 coding DNA: TGTGCCAGTAGTGCGGGGCTGCGGGATCAGCCCCAGCATTTT. Translating gives CASSAGLRDQPQHF.

Written as DNA, the CDR3 is TGTGCCAGCAGGGAAGGAGGGACAGGGACCTACAATGAGCAGTTCTTC. Its translation: CASREGGTGTYNEQFF. The rearrangement uses TRBV5-4 and TRBJ2-1, with 9 bases lining up with TRBD1. With V trimmed by 5 bases and J by 2 bases, 8 bases remained unmatched. Germline CDR1 is SGHNT and CDR2 is YYREEE (reference sequence). The CDR3 is 16 residues long.

The genes are TRBV5-1 and TRBJ2-5, with 14 positions matching TRBD2. Losses at the gene ends were 4 bases for V and 2 bases for J; bases not matched to a gene: 7. In germline, CDR1 is SGHRS, CDR2 YFSETQ. This CDR3 spans 17 amino acids. The CDR3 reads CASSPGLAGGLQETQYF. In DNA form, the CDR3 reads TGCGCCAGCAGCCCAGGACTAGCGGGGGGACTGCAAGAGACCCAGTACTTC.

This chain connects TRBV10-3 to TRBJ1-5; D uncertain. The germline V gene encodes CDR1 ENHRY and CDR2 SYGVKD. V dropped 4 bases and J dropped 2 bases, with 9 bases sitting between them. The CDR3 contains 14 residues. In nucleotides, the CDR3 is TGTGCCATCAGTGGGGGAGGAGGCAATCAGCCCCAGCATTTT. Translation: CAISGGGGNQPQHF.

The rearrangement uses TRBV19 and TRBJ2-7, with TRBD2 matching over 8 bases. The CDR3 contains 15 residues. Unmatched junction bases numbered 11, after V lost 8 bases and J lost 2 bases. Per germline, CDR1 LNHDA and CDR2 SQIVND (reference sequence). CDR3 region: CASSVSTSDPYEQYF. Here the CDR3 DNA reads TGTGCCAGTTCCGTGTCGACTAGCGACCCCTACGAGCAGTACTTC.